This T cell receptor beta chain emerged from a study of molecular identifiers for immune sequencing clone quantification. With 10%, 30% or 50% of RNA, roughly 17,000 to 1,000,000 naive CD8 T cells were sequenced. The CDR3 loop spans 14 amino acids. Looked up from germline, CDR1 is SEHNR and CDR2 is FQNEAQ (reference sequence). Trimming pared 5 bases from V and 5 bases from J, leaving 16 bases between. This clonotype was seen ten or more times. Libraries of bulk TCR were made by previously described methods (with listed TCR primers). In TCRdb, the PCR reads were re-called with MiXCR into one record per CDR3 protein. The data contain about 630,000 distinct CDR3 sequences, about 25% of them singletons.

This receptor was taken from a human donor in good health. Some libraries in this study had Jurkat cell RNA spiked in. The chain has TRBV7-9 and TRBJ2-7, with a weak D call TRBD2 (6 bases). Sequencing was done on a sample of naive CD8+ T cells from blood, with Jurkat cell RNA spiked in. The subset here: FACS-sorted CD8+CD4-CCR7+CD45RA+ naive T cells. CDR3 coding DNA: TGTGCCAGCAGCCCGACTAGGACTGGGGACGAGCAGTACTTC. Translating it yields CASSPTRTGDEQYF.